The source of this TCR beta chain is a study of PD-1 blockade in classical Hodgkin lymphoma. Broader study findings: Patients who began taking nivolumab under 1 year after ASCT were left out. Whatever underlies the repertoire differences (possibly disease activity or prior therapy) remains undefined. Relative to healthy donors, newly diagnosed patients reportedly had lower baseline TCR diversity, which was reported as lower still in relapsed/refractory patients. Complete responders entered with baseline diversity on par with newly diagnosed patients, the results showed.

Generated by immunoSEQ multiplex PCR, the TCRdb table keeps only in-frame clones and is missing some. The sample records around 20,000 clones, 75% to 90% being singletons. Turning to this clone: The antigen remains undetermined.

Trimming removed 1 base at V and 8 bases at J, with 11 bases between. The CDR3 is made up of 13 amino acids. From germline, CDR1 is SGHVS and CDR2 FQNEAQ. Every patient relapsed after autologous stem cell transplantation, and brentuximab vedotin exposure varied. The starting material was peripheral blood mononuclear cells (PBMCs), obtained at baseline. The genes are TRBV7-8 and TRBJ1-2; D is undetermined. This TCR was recovered from a human donor with classical Hodgkin lymphoma. The CDR3 is CASSLEGSEGYTF. The CDR3 DNA is TGTGCCAGCAGCTTAGAAGGGTCTGAGGGCTACACCTTC.